This TCR beta chain was sequenced in a study of blood T cell repertoires in COVID-19. The V segment lost 4 bases and the J segment 0 bases; nucleotides outside the gene matches: 7. Germline V CDR1 and CDR2: SGDLS, YYNGEE. The CDR3 runs to 16 residues. As processed by the authors: Scientists estimated how many nucleated cells there were by amplifying reference gene primers. Clones were read by immunoSEQ multiplex PCR, and TCRdb kept only the in-frame ones, dropping some. The V and J calls and clone size are taken from that table; D and trimming were inferred from the DNA. The sample contains 200,000 to 300,000 clones, 65% to 90% of which appear only once.

The receptor was isolated from a man in his forties who had recovered from COVID-19. The material sequenced was peripheral blood. V gene TRBV9 combines with J gene TRBJ1-2, with 9 positions matching TRBD1. The CDR3 region has the DNA TGTGCCAGCAGCCCCGGGACAGGGTACACTAACTATGGCTACACCTTC. It yields the protein CASSPGTGYTNYGYTF.